These T cell receptor beta chains were read from a single sample in a study of cytomegalovirus exposure and HLA in healthy donors. Libraries were prepared by immunoSEQ multiplex PCR; TCRdb keeps only in-frame clonotypes and omits some of them. The sample yields approximately 140,000 clones, roughly 80% seen once. Sequencing was carried out using PBMCs. These TCRs come from a boy younger than 18 in good health and CMV-seronegative. The CDR3 runs from the conserved cysteine through the conserved F or W. Each record gives: V gene, CDR3 length, clone size, CDR3 protein. Not all rows give a size; the values are once, few, many and, for expanded clones, a class.

TRBV30,13,.,CARSPSGSGEQYF
TRBV7-9,13,once,CASRPPGSTEAFF
TRBV9,15,.,CASSASGGPSNEQYF
TRBV29-1,12,.,CSVVKEQDTQYF
TRBV4-3,17,.,CASSQDRWTTPSYEQYF
TRBV6-6,16,.,CASSYRPGSSSYEQYF
TRBV7-9,15,once,CASSTGTGVYETQYF
TRBV11-2,15,.,CASSSLGRVGNEQFF
TRBV6-5,13,.,CASSRTMNTEAFF
TRBV7-8,14,.,CASSPWTAGYGYTF
TRBV9,15,.,CASSDRLAGGGTQYF
TRBV27,18,.,CASSSQQTTKSSYNEQFF
TRBV2,15,.,CASSGSTLSYNEQFF
TRBV6-1,16,.,CASSEGGSLRGDTQYF
TRBV7-2,17,once,CASSSREGGQEGETQYF
TRBV2,15,.,CASKGTGGVNTEAFF
TRBV10-3,15,.,CAIRETSGIPYEQYF
TRBV10-3,15,.,CATQRGTGGTYEQYF
TRBV19,13,.,CASSDWGNQPQHF
TRBV13,16,.,CASSLVSGSFTDTQYF
TRBV7-9,16,.,CASSLAGGGGNQPQHF
TRBV11-2,12,.,CASSLGLNEQFF
TRBV6-1,16,.,CASSEARTGGNTEAFF
TRBV6-1,15,.,CASRWVAASTDTQYF
TRBV27,14,.,CASSLSGLAYEQYF
TRBV4-1,14,.,CASSQNRGDYEQYF
TRBV6-6,16,.,CASSPGTGFSNQPQHF
TRBV2,13,.,CASRGQMNTEAFF
TRBV7-9,15,.,CASSLGQGGTDTQYF
TRBV5-1,15,few,CASSFGQGNTGELFF
TRBV6-1,12,few,CASSGRRNTIYF
TRBV15,19,.,CATSRPPGVRTGGSYEQYF
TRBV29-1,16,once,CSVEDPGLAGGYEQYF
TRBV6-5,15,.,CASSYSGGARSPLHF
TRBV1,18,.,CTSSQEEGPGETNQPQHF